This T cell receptor (beta chain) was documented in a study of vaccination effects on CD4 cells after COVID-19. Study overall: Wells of a few million PBMC each were grown with about 9.8 IU/ml IL-2 and roughly 10 ug/ml peptides.

In regard to this clone: The antigen is not known.

TCRdb's copy holds only in-frame clones and misses some; the assay was immunoSEQ multiplex PCR. This sample yields 57,000 or so clones, of which approximately 81% are seen a single time; 3.5% to 5.5% belongs to the top ten. Notes on the study in general: Marked contraction was observed in infection-induced and vaccine-induced clones late after vaccination.

The CDR3 covers 17 residues. In germline, CDR1 is MGHDK, CDR2 SYGVNS. V dropped 3 bases and J dropped 0; count of bases not matched to a gene: 4. It was after approximately 11 days of culture that CD4+ T cells were isolated. The participants, recipients of two vaccine doses, got either BNT162b2 or mRNA-1273. The TCR was taken from a human donor who received a COVID-19 vaccine. The chain is built from TRBV25-1 and TRBJ2-6, with 8 bases aligning to TRBD2. The starting material was CD4+ T cells from PBMCs cultured without peptide, obtained after COVID-19 vaccination. This CDR3 reads CASSDERGNSGANVLTF. The CDR3 DNA is TGTGCCAGCAGTGATGAGCGGGGGAACTCTGGGGCCAACGTCCTGACTTTC.